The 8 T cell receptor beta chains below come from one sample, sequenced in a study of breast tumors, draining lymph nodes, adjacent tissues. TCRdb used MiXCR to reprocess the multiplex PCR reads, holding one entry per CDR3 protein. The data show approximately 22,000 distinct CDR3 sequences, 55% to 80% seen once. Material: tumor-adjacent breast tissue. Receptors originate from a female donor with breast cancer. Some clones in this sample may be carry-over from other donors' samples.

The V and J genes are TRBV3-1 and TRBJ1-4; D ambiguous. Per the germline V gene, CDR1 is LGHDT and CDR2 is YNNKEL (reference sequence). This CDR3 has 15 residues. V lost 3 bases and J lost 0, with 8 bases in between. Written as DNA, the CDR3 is TGTGCCAGCAGCCACCGGTCCACAACTAATGAAAAACTGTTTTTT. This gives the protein CASSHRSTTNEKLFF.

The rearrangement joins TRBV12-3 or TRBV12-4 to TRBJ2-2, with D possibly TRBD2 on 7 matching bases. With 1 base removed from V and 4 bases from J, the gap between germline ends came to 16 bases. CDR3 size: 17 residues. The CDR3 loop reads CASSLGRGAGRTGELFF. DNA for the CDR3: TGTGCCAGCAGTTTAGGACGGGGGGCAGGACGCACCGGGGAGCTGTTTTTT.

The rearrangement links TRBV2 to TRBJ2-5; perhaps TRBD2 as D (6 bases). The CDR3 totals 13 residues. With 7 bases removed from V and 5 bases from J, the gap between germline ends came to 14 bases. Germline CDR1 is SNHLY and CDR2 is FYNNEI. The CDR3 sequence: CASNGGVGETQYF. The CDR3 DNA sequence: TGTGCCAGCAATGGAGGGGTAGGGGAGACCCAGTACTTC.

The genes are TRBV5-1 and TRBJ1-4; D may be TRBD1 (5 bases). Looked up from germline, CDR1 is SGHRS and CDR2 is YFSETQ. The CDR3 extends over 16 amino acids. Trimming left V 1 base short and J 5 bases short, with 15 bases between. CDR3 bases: TGCGCCAGCAGCTTGTCCGCAGCGGGGGAGAATGAAAAACTGTTTTTT. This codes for CASSLSAAGENEKLFF. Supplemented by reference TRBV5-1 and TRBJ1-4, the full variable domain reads KAGVTQTPRYLIKTRGQQVTLSCSPISGHRSVSWYQQTPGQGLQFLFEYFSETQRNKGNFPGRFSGRQFSNSRSEMNVSTLELGDSALYLCASSLSAAGENEKLFFGSGTQLSVL.

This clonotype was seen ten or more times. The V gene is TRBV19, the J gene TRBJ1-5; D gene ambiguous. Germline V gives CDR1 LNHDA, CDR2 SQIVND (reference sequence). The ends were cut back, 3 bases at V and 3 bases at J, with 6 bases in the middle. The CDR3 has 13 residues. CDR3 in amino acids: CASSIGYNQPQHF. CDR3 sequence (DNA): TGTGCCAGTAGTATCGGCTACAATCAGCCCCAGCATTTT.

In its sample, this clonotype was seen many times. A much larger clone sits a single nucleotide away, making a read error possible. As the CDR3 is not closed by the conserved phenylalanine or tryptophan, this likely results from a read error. The CDR3 reads CASSLIPYNEQFS. The DNA for the CDR3 is TGTGCCAGCAGCCTAATCCCTTACAATGAGCAGTTCTCC. J is TRBJ2-1 and V is TRBV9; D call uncertain. This CDR3 is 13 amino acids long. Germline V gene sequence: CDR1 SGDLS, CDR2 YYNGEE. The V end lost 4 bases, the J end lost 4 bases, and 9 bases lay between the germline ends.

CDR3 amino acids: CASSRADTQYF. Written as DNA, the CDR3 is TGTGCCAGCTCACGGGCAGATACGCAGTATTTT. The chain uses TRBV18 and TRBJ2-3; no clear D gene. Germline-derived CDR1 and CDR2 are KGHSH and LQKENI. Trimming cost V 4 bases and J 4 bases, with 3 bases left between them. CDR3 size: 11 residues. The complete variable domain, with remaining parts taken from reference TRBV18 and TRBJ2-3, reads NAGVMQNPRHLVRRRGQEARLRCSPMKGHSHVYWYRQLPEEGLKFMVYLQKENIIDESGMPKERFSAEFPKEGPSILRIQQVVRGDSAAYFCASSRADTQYFGPGTRLTVL.

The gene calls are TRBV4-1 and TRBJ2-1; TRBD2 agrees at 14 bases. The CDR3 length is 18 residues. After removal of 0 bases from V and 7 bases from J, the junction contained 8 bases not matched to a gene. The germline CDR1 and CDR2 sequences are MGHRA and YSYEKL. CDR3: CASSQDPPGLAGVNEQFF. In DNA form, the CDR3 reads TGCGCCAGCAGCCAAGATCCACCGGGACTAGCGGGAGTGAATGAGCAGTTCTTC.